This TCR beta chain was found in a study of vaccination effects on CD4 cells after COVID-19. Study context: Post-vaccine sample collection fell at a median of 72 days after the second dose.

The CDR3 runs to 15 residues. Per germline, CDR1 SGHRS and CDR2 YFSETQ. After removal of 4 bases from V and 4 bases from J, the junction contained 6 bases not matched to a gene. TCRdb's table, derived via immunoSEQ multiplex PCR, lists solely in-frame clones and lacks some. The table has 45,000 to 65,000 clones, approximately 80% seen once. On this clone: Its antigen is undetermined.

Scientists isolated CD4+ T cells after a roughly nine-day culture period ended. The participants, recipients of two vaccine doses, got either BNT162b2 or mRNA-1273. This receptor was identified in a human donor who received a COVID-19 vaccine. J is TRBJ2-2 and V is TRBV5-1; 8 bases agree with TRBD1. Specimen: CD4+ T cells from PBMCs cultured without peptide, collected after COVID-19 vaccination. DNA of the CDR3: TGCGCCAGCAGCCAGGGACAGGCAATCACCGGGGAGCTGTTTTTT. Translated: CASSQGQAITGELFF.